The next 15 T cell receptor beta chains were all read from a single sample in a study of T cells in Graves' hyperthyroidism and ophthalmopathy. Researchers amplified the TCR beta CDR3 regions from RNA transcripts. HTBI primers were employed in a first-round RT-PCR of the TCR CDR3. MiXCR, run by TCRdb on the multiplex PCR reads, gives a single entry per CDR3 protein. This sample has about 420,000 distinct CDR3 sequences; approximately 15% occur once, and the top ten carry around 7.7%. Sequenced input: blood. Receptor source: a woman younger than 35 with Graves' hyperthyroidism.

This clonotype was observed a few times. The chain links TRBV4-1 to TRBJ1-2, with TRBD1 matching 10 bases. The CDR3 contains 18 residues. The V gene's germline CDR1 is MGHRA and CDR2 YSYEKL. The V segment lost 1 base and the J segment 3 bases; nucleotides outside the gene matches: 11. The DNA for the CDR3 is TGCGCCAGCAGCCAAGTAATTGACAGGGGGCGTATGGACTATGGCTACACCTTC. It codes for CASSQVIDRGRMDYGYTF.

V is TRBV10-3 and J is TRBJ1-2, with a possible D match to TRBD1 (5 bases). CDR3 length equals 13 residues. Trimming removed 5 bases at V and 2 bases at J, with 9 bases between. Germline CDR1 ENHRY, CDR2 SYGVKD. The CDR3: CAISPTVNYGYTF. CDR3 DNA sequence: TGTGCCATCAGTCCGACAGTGAACTATGGCTACACCTTC.

The V gene is TRBV6-4, the J gene TRBJ2-2; TRBD2 might be the D (5 bases). Germline-derived CDR1 and CDR2 are MRHNA and SNTAGT. This CDR3 is built from 15 residues. Trimming cost V 3 bases and J 2 bases, with 10 bases left between them. The CDR3 reads CASSERADNTGELFF. CDR3 sequence (DNA): TGTGCCAGCAGTGAGAGGGCGGACAACACCGGGGAGCTGTTTTTT.

Comments on this clonotype: One end of the junction varies from germline; a read error may be responsible. V gene TRBV19 combines with J gene TRBJ1-5, with a tentative D call TRBD1 (6 bases). This CDR3 has 16 amino acids. Germline loops: CDR1 LNHDA, CDR2 SQIVND (reference sequence). The CDR3 nucleotides read TGTGCCAGTAGCGCCGGGACACAAGATAGCAGTCAGCCCCAGCATTTT. It specifies CASSAGTQDSSQPQHF.

In its sample, this clonotype was seen a few times. J is TRBJ1-2 and V is TRBV12-5; no reliable D call. Germline lookup yields CDR1 LGHNT and CDR2 FRNRAP. This CDR3 is 12 amino acids long. The V and J ends lost 3 bases and 5 bases respectively, with 7 bases between them. The CDR3 nucleotides are TGTGCTAGTGGTTTCCCCCTATATGGCTACACCTTC. The encoded protein is CASGFPLYGYTF.

The table lists this clonotype with many counts. CDR3 nucleotide sequence: TGTGCCAGCAGCGCGACTAGCGGGAGGAAGGGGACTAGCACAGATACGCAGTATTTT. Protein: CASSATSGRKGTSTDTQYF. The rearrangement links TRBV14 to TRBJ2-3; 13 bases align to TRBD2. The CDR3 contains 19 residues. Trimming cost V 5 bases and J 0 bases; bases outside gene matches: 11. Germline values: CDR1 SGHDN, CDR2 FVKESK. Drawing the rest from reference TRBV14 and TRBJ2-3, the complete variable domain is EAGVTQFPSHSVIEKGQTVTLRCDPISGHDNLYWYRRVMGKEIKFLLHFVKESKQDESGMPNNRFLAERTGGTYSTLKVQPAELEDSGVYFCASSATSGRKGTSTDTQYFGPGTRLTVL.

This clonotype was found a few times. The V and J genes are TRBV9 and TRBJ1-6; TRBD1 matches at 7 bases. With V trimmed by 3 bases and J by 4 bases, 10 bases remained unmatched. This CDR3 contains 17 residues. The germline gives CDR1 SGDLS, CDR2 YYNGEE. CDR3 DNA: TGTGCCAGCAGCGCACGGGACAGCCCCGTTTATAATTCACCCCTCCACTTT. Its protein product is CASSARDSPVYNSPLHF. The whole variable domain, filled in from reference TRBV9 and TRBJ1-6, reads DSGVTQTPKHLITATGQRVTLRCSPRSGDLSVYWYQQSLDQGLQFLIQYYNGEERAKGNILERFSAQQFPDLHSELNLSSLELGDSALYFCASSARDSPVYNSPLHFGNGTRLTVT.

This rearrangement joins TRBV4-1 to TRBJ1-4; perhaps TRBD1 as D (5 bases). The ends were cut back, 3 bases at V and 3 bases at J, with 8 bases in the middle. The CDR3 covers 14 residues. Germline CDR1 is MGHRA and CDR2 is YSYEKL. CDR3 loop: CASSQGLANEKLFF. CDR3 nucleotide sequence: TGCGCCAGCAGCCAGGGGCTTGCTAATGAAAAACTGTTTTTT.

The sample holds many counts of this clonotype. The chain has TRBV6-1 and TRBJ1-2; D is perhaps TRBD1 (6 bases). The CDR3 runs 14 residues. Germline loops: CDR1 MNHNS, CDR2 SASEGT. The V and J ends lost 4 bases and 5 bases respectively, with 14 bases between them. The CDR3 DNA sequence: TGTGCCAGCAGTGCCCAGGCCCAGGGGTATGGCTACACCTTC. Its translation is CASSAQAQGYGYTF.

This clonotype has a single count. The rearrangement joins TRBV10-3 to TRBJ2-3; 7 bases map to TRBD2. Germline values: CDR1 ENHRY, CDR2 SYGVKD. The CDR3 loop spans 15 amino acids. J was trimmed by 0 bases and V by 0 bases; bases with no gene match: 0. CDR3 bases: TGTGCCATCAGTGAGTCTAGCGGGAGCACAGATACGCAGTATTTT. It translates to CAISESSGSTDTQYF.

This clonotype was counted ten times or more. The rearrangement links TRBV7-2 to TRBJ2-3; D gene uncertain. Trimming removed 1 base at V and 4 bases at J, with 12 bases between. CDR1 is SGHTA, CDR2 FQGNSA, per germline. This CDR3 comprises 15 residues. CDR3 region: CASSLVGSGADTQYF. The CDR3, as DNA: TGTGCCAGCAGCTTAGTTGGCAGTGGGGCAGATACGCAGTATTTT.

This clonotype was observed at least ten times. The V and J genes are TRBV29-1 and TRBJ2-1; 8 bases map to TRBD1. The CDR3 is made up of 12 amino acids. Germline trimming cut 7 bases from V and 9 bases from J; bases unmatched to any gene: 8. CDR1 and CDR2 from the germline V gene are SQVTM and ANQGSEA. The CDR3 protein is CSAGQGSGEQFF. CDR3 in DNA: TGCAGCGCCGGACAGGGATCTGGTGAGCAGTTCTTC.

This clonotype has ten or more counts. The chain is built from TRBV29-1 and TRBJ1-2; D unclear. There are 13 residues in the CDR3. Germline loops: CDR1 SQVTM, CDR2 ANQGSEA. Trimming cost V 1 base and J 8 bases, with 14 bases left between them. The CDR3 DNA reads TGCAGCGTTGAAGTCCAGCCTTTCGAAGGCTACACCTTC. This encodes CSVEVQPFEGYTF. Supplemented by reference TRBV29-1 and TRBJ1-2, the full variable domain reads SAVISQKPSRDICQRGTSLTIQCQVDSQVTMMFWYRQQPGQSLTLIATANQGSEATYESGFVIDKFPISRPNLTFSTLTVSNMSPEDSSIYLCSVEVQPFEGYTFGSGTRLTVV.

This clonotype was seen ten or more times. The CDR3 DNA reads TGTGCCAGTGGGTCTAGGGACGATGAGCAGTTCTTC. Translation gives CASGSRDDEQFF. This chain uses TRBV19 with TRBJ2-1; D is tentatively TRBD1 or TRBD2 (5 bases each). V was pared by 8 bases and J by 8 bases, with 13 bases between. CDR1 is LNHDA, CDR2 SQIVND, per germline (reference sequence). The CDR3 has 12 residues.

In the case of this clonotype: A much larger clone differs by one base, so this may be a read error. The CDR3 reads CASSTPGLAVYSTDAQYF. The CDR3 nucleotides read TGTGCCAGTAGTACCCCGGGACTAGCGGTCTATAGCACAGATGCGCAGTATTTT. This chain uses TRBV19 with TRBJ2-3; 11 bases are shared with TRBD2. The V gene's germline CDR1 is LNHDA and CDR2 SQIVND (reference sequence). The length of the CDR3 is 18 residues. The whole variable domain, remainder taken from reference TRBV19 and TRBJ2-3, is DGGITQSPKYLFRKEGQNVTLSCEQNLNHDAMYWYRQDPGQGLRLIYYSQIVNDFQKGDIAEGYSVSREKKESFPLTVTSAQKNPTAFYLCASSTPGLAVYSTDAQYFGPGTRLTVL.